One TCR beta chain is described in this entry. The antigen is unknown. The isolated RNA, all of it, was reverse transcribed, so expressed TCRB transcripts were what got sequenced. Only in-frame clones appear in the TCRdb table, and some are missing; sequencing was by immunoSEQ multiplex PCR. The sample contains around 16,000 clones, around 70% of which appear only once. The data derive from a study of beta chain features in type 1 diabetes. At the level of the study: Age, gender, cell numbers and subset yield matched between patients and controls. Points from the study as a whole: The naive, central memory and Treg TCRB repertoires of patients appeared to be more similar to one another than those of healthy donors. In every one of the four CD4+ subsets, TCRB CDR3s were moderately but significantly shorter in Type 1 diabetes patients. Junctions at VDJ sites from type 1 diabetes patients had fewer insertions and more deletions.

The length of the CDR3 is 16 residues. From germline, CDR1 is MNHNY and CDR2 SVGAGI (reference sequence). V dropped 6 bases and J dropped 3; count of bases not matched to a gene: 12. The chain carries TRBV6-6 and TRBJ2-7, with 9 bases fitting TRBD1. Sequenced sample: stem cell memory CD4+ T cells from blood. The source of this sequence is a man aged 30 to 45 with type 1 diabetes. DNA of the CDR3: TGTGCCAGCAGCCAGCAAGGGACAGGGTTCAACTACGAGCAGTACTTC. This codes for CASSQQGTGFNYEQYF.